This T cell receptor beta chain is from a study of blood T cell repertoires in COVID-19. Assay used: immunoSEQ multiplex PCR; TCRdb lists only in-frame clones, some missing. The sample lists some 180,000 clones; approximately 90% were seen once. V shed 0 bases and J shed 2 bases, with 17 bases lying between them. This CDR3 region has 18 residues. Germline V lookup: CDR1 SGHDN, CDR2 FVKESK. This receptor was identified in a man aged 50 to 59 with acute or convalescent COVID-19. V and J are TRBV14 and TRBJ2-1, with D tentatively TRBD2 (5 bases). Sequencing used peripheral blood. CDR3 protein: CASSQESRMREPYNEQFF. The CDR3 bases are TGTGCCAGCAGCCAAGAATCACGGATGAGGGAGCCCTACAATGAGCAGTTCTTC.